This entry lists 10 T cell receptor beta chains sequenced from one sample in a study of cytomegalovirus exposure and HLA in healthy donors. The PCR employed 60 Vbeta primers together with 13 Jbeta primers. Profiling relied on immunoSEQ multiplex PCR, and the TCRdb table lists in-frame clones only, not all of them. The sample lists around 190,000 clones, roughly 80% seen once, with 1.5% to 2% in the top ten. The sequenced sample was PBMCs. The receptor set was obtained from a woman in her forties or fifties in good health and CMV-seronegative.

The V gene is TRBV5-6, the J gene TRBJ2-7, with 8 bases identical to TRBD1. CDR1 and CDR2 from the germline V gene are SGHDT and YYEEEE. The V segment lost 4 bases and the J segment 3 bases; nucleotides outside the gene matches: 9. The CDR3 sequence is 15 residues long. The CDR3 DNA follows: TGTGCCAGCAGCCCAGTGGACAGGGAAAACTACGAGCAGTACTTC. It is translated as CASSPVDRENYEQYF.

There are a few counts of this clone. The genes are TRBV9 and TRBJ2-5; 7 bases are shared with TRBD2. The CDR3 runs to 15 residues. Germline CDR1 SGDLS, CDR2 YYNGEE. V was pared by 0 bases and J by 4 bases, with 6 bases of the junction left unmatched. DNA for the CDR3: TGTGCCAGCAGCGTAGTAGGCGGGAGTTTAGAGACCCAGTACTTC. It is translated as CASSVVGGSLETQYF.

This rearrangement joins TRBV27 to TRBJ1-5; weak D call: TRBD1 (6 bases). The CDR3 is made up of 15 amino acids. Germline V gene sequence: CDR1 MNHEY, CDR2 SMNVEV (reference sequence). Deletions cut 5 bases from V and 5 bases from J, with 16 bases between. The CDR3 loop reads CASSRGGAGDQPQHF. CDR3 DNA sequence: TGTGCCAGCAGTCGGGGGGGGGCCGGGGATCAGCCCCAGCATTTT.

This clone was counted between two and nine times. This rearrangement joins TRBV7-2 to TRBJ1-2, with 8 bases matching TRBD1. This CDR3 contains 14 residues. From germline, CDR1 is SGHTA and CDR2 FQGNSA. J gave up 2 bases and V 3 bases, and 2 bases lay outside the gene matches. The CDR3 region is CASSFHRGNYGYTF. The CDR3, as DNA: TGTGCCAGCAGCTTCCACAGGGGGAACTATGGCTACACCTTC.

CDR3 DNA sequence: TGTGCCAGCAGCTCCCCAGGACTAGCGGGGGGGAAGGATACGCAGTATTTT. It encodes CASSSPGLAGGKDTQYF. The chain carries TRBV7-3 and TRBJ2-3, with 15 bases that match TRBD2. The junction had 8 bases not matched to a gene; V was cut back by 4 bases and J by 6 bases. This CDR3 has 17 residues. From germline, CDR1 is SGHTA and CDR2 FQGTGA.

The V gene is TRBV11-1, the J gene TRBJ2-1, with 10 bases identical to TRBD2. From germline, CDR1 is SGHAT and CDR2 FQDESV (reference sequence). Trimming at V came to 5 bases and at J to 0 bases, leaving 13 bases not matched to a gene. This CDR3 region has 19 residues. CDR3 residues: CASSPTIQAGGSSYNEQFF. CDR3 nucleotides: TGTGCCAGCAGCCCTACCATACAAGCGGGGGGGTCCTCCTACAATGAGCAGTTCTTC.

Only a few counts were recorded for this clone. V and J are TRBV5-1 and TRBJ2-6, with a weak D call TRBD1 (5 bases). The length of the CDR3 is 16 residues. Per the germline V gene, CDR1 is SGHRS and CDR2 is YFSETQ. V was cut by 4 bases and J by 0 bases, with 11 bases left in between. The CDR3 region has the DNA TGCGCCAGCAGCCTGACAGCCGGCTCTGGGGCCAACGTCCTGACTTTC. Residues: CASSLTAGSGANVLTF.

The chain links TRBV30 to TRBJ1-1; D gene ambiguous. The CDR3 loop spans 13 amino acids. Trimming left V 3 bases short and J 0 bases short, with 8 bases between. Per germline, CDR1 GTSNPN and CDR2 SVGIG (reference sequence). CDR3 residues: CAWSIQMNTEAFF. In DNA, the CDR3 is TGTGCCTGGAGCATACAGATGAACACTGAAGCTTTCTTT.

The gene calls are TRBV15 and TRBJ1-2; possibly TRBD1 for D (5 bases). Germline lookup yields CDR1 LNHNV and CDR2 YYDKDF (reference sequence). This CDR3 contains 18 residues. V was trimmed by 0 bases and J by 4 bases, leaving 21 bases between them. CDR3 in amino acids: CATSRDPRQPFSAYGYTF. Written as DNA, the CDR3 is TGTGCCACCAGCAGAGATCCGAGACAGCCCTTCTCCGCCTATGGCTACACCTTC.

The V call is TRBV6-5, the J call TRBJ2-7; 13 bases map to TRBD2. Germline lookup yields CDR1 MNHEY and CDR2 SVGAGI. The CDR3 loop spans 15 amino acids. The V segment lost 4 bases and the J segment 3 bases; nucleotides outside the gene matches: 3. The CDR3 coding sequence is TGTGCCAGCAGTTCCAGGACTAGCGGGAGCTACGAGCAGTACTTC. Translation: CASSSRTSGSYEQYF.